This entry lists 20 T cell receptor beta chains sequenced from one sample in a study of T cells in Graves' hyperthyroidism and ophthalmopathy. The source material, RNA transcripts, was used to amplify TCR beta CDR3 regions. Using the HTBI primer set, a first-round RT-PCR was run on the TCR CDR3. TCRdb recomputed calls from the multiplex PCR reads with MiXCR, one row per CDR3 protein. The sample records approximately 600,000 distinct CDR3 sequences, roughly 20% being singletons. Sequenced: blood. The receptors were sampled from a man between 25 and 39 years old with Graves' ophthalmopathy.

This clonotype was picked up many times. CDR3 sequence reads: CASSEEGQGYEQYF. CDR3 sequence (DNA): TGTGCCAGCAGTGAAGAGGGACAGGGTTACGAGCAGTACTTC. This chain links TRBV2 with TRBJ2-7; 9 positions match TRBD1. The germline V gene encodes CDR1 SNHLY and CDR2 FYNNEI. The V gene end was trimmed by 1 base and the J gene end by 4 bases; junction bases not matched to a gene: 2. This CDR3 contains 14 residues.

The CDR3 region is CASTSSDIIQYF. The CDR3, as DNA: TGTGCCAGCACCTCGTCCGACATAATTCAGTACTTC. The V gene is TRBV28, the J gene TRBJ2-4; D call uncertain. Germline CDR1 MDHEN, CDR2 SYDVKM. Trimming took off 7 bases at V and 10 bases at J, with 14 bases between the two ends. The CDR3 spans 12 residues.

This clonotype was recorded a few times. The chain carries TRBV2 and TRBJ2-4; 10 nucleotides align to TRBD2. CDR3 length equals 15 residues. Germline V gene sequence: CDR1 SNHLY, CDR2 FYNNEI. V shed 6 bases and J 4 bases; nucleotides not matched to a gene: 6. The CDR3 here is CASSATSGEKNIQYF. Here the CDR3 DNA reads TGTGCCAGCAGCGCCACTAGCGGGGAAAAAAACATTCAGTACTTC.

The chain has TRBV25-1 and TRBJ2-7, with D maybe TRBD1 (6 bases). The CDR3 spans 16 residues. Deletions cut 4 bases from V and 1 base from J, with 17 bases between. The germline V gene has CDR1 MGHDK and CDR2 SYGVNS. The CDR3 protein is CASSGVQGLPSYEQYF. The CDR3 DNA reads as TGTGCCAGCAGTGGGGTACAGGGTCTACCTTCCTACGAGCAGTACTTC.

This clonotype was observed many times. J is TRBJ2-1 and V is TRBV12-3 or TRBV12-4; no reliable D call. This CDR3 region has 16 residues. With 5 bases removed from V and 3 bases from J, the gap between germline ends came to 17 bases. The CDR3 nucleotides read TGTGCCAGCAGTCCGGACGTCGGTCCCCTCTACAATGAGCAGTTCTTC. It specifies CASSPDVGPLYNEQFF.

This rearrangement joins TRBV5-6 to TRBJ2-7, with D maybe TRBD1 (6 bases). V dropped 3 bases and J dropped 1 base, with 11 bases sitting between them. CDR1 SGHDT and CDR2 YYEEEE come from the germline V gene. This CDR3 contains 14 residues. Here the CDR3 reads CASSSKQGSYEQYF. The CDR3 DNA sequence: TGTGCCAGCAGCTCCAAGCAGGGGTCCTACGAGCAGTACTTC.

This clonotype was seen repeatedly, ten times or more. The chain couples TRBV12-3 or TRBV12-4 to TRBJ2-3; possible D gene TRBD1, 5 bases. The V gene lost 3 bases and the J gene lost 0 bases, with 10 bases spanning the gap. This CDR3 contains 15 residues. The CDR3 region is CASSLWTLSTDTQYF. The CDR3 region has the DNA TGTGCCAGCAGTTTGTGGACACTAAGCACAGATACGCAGTATTTT.

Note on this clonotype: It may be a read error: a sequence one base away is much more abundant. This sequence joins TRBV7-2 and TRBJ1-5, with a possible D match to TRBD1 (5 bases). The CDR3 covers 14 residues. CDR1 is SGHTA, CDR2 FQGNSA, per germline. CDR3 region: CASSWGVSNRPQHF. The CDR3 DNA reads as TGTGCCAGCAGCTGGGGGGTTAGCAATCGGCCCCAGCATTTT. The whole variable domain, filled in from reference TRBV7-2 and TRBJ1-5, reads GAGVSQSPSNKVTEKGKDVELRCDPISGHTALYWYRQSLGQGLEFLIYFQGNSAPDKSGLPSDRFSAERTGGSVSTLTIQRTQQEDSAVYLCASSWGVSNRPQHFGDGTRLSIL.

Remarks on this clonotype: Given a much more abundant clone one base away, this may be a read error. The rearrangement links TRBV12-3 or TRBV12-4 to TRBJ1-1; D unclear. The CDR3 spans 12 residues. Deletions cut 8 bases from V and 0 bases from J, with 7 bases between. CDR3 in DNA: TGTGCCAGCCAGAGTGTGAACACTGAAGCTTTCTTT. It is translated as CASQSVNTEAFF.

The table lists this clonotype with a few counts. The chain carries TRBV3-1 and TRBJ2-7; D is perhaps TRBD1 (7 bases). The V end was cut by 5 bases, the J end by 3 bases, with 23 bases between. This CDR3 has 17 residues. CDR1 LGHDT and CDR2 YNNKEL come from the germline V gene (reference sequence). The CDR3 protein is CASSTRRGHELHYEQYF. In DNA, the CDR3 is TGTGCCAGCAGCACGAGGAGGGGGCATGAACTACACTACGAGCAGTACTTC.

The CDR3 protein is CASSVEAGVSETQYF. The CDR3 DNA follows: TGTGCCAGCAGCGTAGAAGCGGGAGTGTCCGAGACCCAGTACTTC. The genes are TRBV9 and TRBJ2-5; TRBD2 aligns across 8 bases. Trimming took 0 bases from V and 5 from J; bases not matched to a gene: 6. Germline CDR1 SGDLS, CDR2 YYNGEE. CDR3 length: 15 residues.

The CDR3 is CASSQDGGGADTQYF. Here the CDR3 DNA reads TGCGCCAGCAGCCAAGATGGGGGGGGCGCAGATACGCAGTATTTT. V gene TRBV4-1 combines with J gene TRBJ2-3; the D gene is possibly TRBD2 (7 bases). Looked up from germline, CDR1 is MGHRA and CDR2 is YSYEKL. The CDR3 loop spans 15 amino acids. V was shortened by 0 bases and J by 4 bases, with 11 bases between the two germline ends.

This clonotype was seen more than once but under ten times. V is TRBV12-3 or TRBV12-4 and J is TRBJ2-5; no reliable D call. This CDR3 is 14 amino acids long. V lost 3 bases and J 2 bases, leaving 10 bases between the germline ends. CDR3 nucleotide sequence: TGTGCCAGCAGTTTGTATCTCTCACAAGAGACCCAGTACTTC. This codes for CASSLYLSQETQYF.

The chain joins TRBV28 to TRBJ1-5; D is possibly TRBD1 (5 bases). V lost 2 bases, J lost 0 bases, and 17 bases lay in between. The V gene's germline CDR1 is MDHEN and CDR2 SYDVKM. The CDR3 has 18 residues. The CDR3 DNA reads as TGTGCCAGCAGTTTAAAGGCAGGGATTGGGTATAGCAATCAGCCCCAGCATTTT. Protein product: CASSLKAGIGYSNQPQHF.

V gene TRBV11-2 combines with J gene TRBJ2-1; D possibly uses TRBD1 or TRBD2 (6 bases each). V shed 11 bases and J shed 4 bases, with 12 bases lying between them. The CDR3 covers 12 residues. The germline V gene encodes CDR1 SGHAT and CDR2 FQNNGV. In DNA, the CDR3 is TGTGCCGGCGGGACATCTTACAATGAGCAGTTCTTC. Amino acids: CAGGTSYNEQFF.

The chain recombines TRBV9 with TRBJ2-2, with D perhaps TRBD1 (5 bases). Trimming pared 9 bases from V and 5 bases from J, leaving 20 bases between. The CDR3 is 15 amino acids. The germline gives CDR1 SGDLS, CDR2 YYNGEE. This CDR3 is CATYVRRSGTGELFF. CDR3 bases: TGTGCCACCTACGTCCGTCGGTCAGGGACCGGGGAGCTGTTTTTT.

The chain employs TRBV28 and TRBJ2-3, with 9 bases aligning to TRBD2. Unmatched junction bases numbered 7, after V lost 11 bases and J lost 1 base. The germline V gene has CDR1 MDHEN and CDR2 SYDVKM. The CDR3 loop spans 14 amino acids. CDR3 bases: TGTGCCGGCACTCTAGCGGGGCGCACAGATACGCAGTATTTT. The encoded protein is CAGTLAGRTDTQYF. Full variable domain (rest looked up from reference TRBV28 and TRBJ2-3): DVKVTQSSRYLVKRTGEKVFLECVQDMDHENMFWYRQDPGLGLRLIYFSYDVKMKEKGDIPEGYSVSREKKERFSLILESASTNQTSMYLCAGTLAGRTDTQYFGPGTRLTVL.

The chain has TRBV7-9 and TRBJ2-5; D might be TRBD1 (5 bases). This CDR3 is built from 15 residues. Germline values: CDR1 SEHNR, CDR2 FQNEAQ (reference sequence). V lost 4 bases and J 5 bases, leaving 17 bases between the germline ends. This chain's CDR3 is CASSWVRQSVETQYF. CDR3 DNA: TGTGCCAGCAGCTGGGTGAGACAGAGCGTCGAGACCCAGTACTTC. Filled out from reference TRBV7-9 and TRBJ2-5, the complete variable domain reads DTGVSQNPRHKITKRGQNVTFRCDPISEHNRLYWYRQTLGQGPEFLTYFQNEAQLEKSRLLSDRFSAERPKGSFSTLEIQRTEQGDSAMYLCASSWVRQSVETQYFGPGTRLLVL.

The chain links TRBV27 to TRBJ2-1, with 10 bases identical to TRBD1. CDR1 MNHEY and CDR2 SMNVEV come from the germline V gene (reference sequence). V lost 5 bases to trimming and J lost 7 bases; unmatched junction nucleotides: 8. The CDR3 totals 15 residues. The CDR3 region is CASSPRTGGGNEQFF. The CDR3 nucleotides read TGTGCCAGCAGTCCCAGGACAGGGGGAGGGAATGAGCAGTTCTTC.

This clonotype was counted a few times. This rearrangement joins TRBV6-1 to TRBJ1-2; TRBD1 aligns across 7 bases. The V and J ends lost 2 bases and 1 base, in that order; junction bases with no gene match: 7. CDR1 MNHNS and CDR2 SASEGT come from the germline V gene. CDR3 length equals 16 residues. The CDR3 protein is CASSEIDRVGNYGYTF. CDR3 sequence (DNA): TGTGCCAGCAGTGAAATCGACAGGGTGGGTAACTATGGCTACACCTTC.